This TCR beta chain was sequenced during a study of blood T cell repertoires in COVID-19. Study at large: The United States, Italy and Spain supplied acute and convalescent COVID-19 samples.

Trimming shortened V by 5 bases and J by 7 bases, and 14 bases separated the two germline ends. The V gene's germline CDR1 is MDHEN and CDR2 SYDVKM. The CDR3 is 14 residues long. Data came from immunoSEQ multiplex PCR; TCRdb stores just in-frame clones and leaves some out. The table records hundreds of thousands of clones, approximately 84% of them present only once. V and J are TRBV28 and TRBJ2-2; a weak D match, TRBD2 (6 bases). Source material: peripheral blood. This clonotype originated in an elderly woman with acute or convalescent COVID-19. The CDR3 DNA is TGTGCCAGCAGTCGTGGGGGGATCGACGGGGAGCTGTTTTTT. It codes for CASSRGGIDGELFF.